The 3 T cell receptor beta chains listed next were all sequenced from one sample in a study of T-cell reconstitution after alpha-beta-depleted transplantation in children. The authors prepared the TCRbeta library with unique molecular identifiers. One entry per CDR3 protein results from TCRdb running MiXCR on the PCR reads. The sample records more than 200,000 distinct CDR3 sequences, about 15% being singletons. Sequenced material: PBMCs, mostly from graft donor cells, taken 360 days after TCRalphabeta/CD19-depleted stem cell transplant. All receptors come from a male patient under 10 years old who had a stem cell transplant for acute lymphoblastic leukemia, so the T cells may come from the graft donor.

This chain joins TRBV12-3 or TRBV12-4 and TRBJ2-1, with 10 positions matching TRBD1. J was trimmed by 7 bases and V by 2 bases; bases with no gene match: 5. CDR3 length: 15 residues. CDR3 sequence: CASSLRTGGTNEQFF. The CDR3 nucleotides read TGTGCCAGCAGTTTAAGGACAGGGGGGACAAATGAGCAGTTCTTC.

The table lists this clonotype with a few counts. The chain is built from TRBV20-1 and TRBJ2-3; TRBD2 matches 11 bases. V shed 2 bases and J 3 bases; nucleotides not matched to a gene: 4. This CDR3 spans 15 amino acids. Germline V gives CDR1 DFQATT, CDR2 SNEGSKA (reference sequence). CDR3 coding DNA: TGCAGTGCTAGACTAGCGGGGGGACCTACAGATACGCAGTATTTT. Its protein product is CSARLAGGPTDTQYF.

This rearrangement joins TRBV12-3 or TRBV12-4 to TRBJ2-3; 12 bases align to TRBD1. Trimming took 6 bases from V and 5 from J; bases not matched to a gene: 3. The CDR3 consists of 14 residues. In DNA, the CDR3 is TGTGCCAGCAGCCGGGACAGGGGGCGAGATACGCAGTATTTT. Translating gives CASSRDRGRDTQYF.